This TCR beta chain was captured by sequencing in a study of cytomegalovirus exposure and HLA in healthy donors. Trimming took 4 bases from V and 2 from J; bases not matched to a gene: 6. CDR3 length: 15 amino acids. Germline-derived CDR1 and CDR2 are SGHTS and YDEGEE. The PCR contained 60 Vbeta and 13 Jbeta primers. This table comes from immunoSEQ multiplex PCR, and its TCRdb copy is limited to in-frame clones, with some not included. This table has some 140,000 clones, approximately 87% appearing once. Of note for this clone: Its antigen is still unknown.

Study-level findings and limits: Despite most TCR sequences being rare, some public TCRs occurred in many donors.

Sequencing used PBMCs. The TCR originated in a man aged 35 to 55 in good health and CMV-seronegative. The chain has TRBV5-8 and TRBJ2-7; 10 nucleotides agree with TRBD1. DNA for the CDR3: TGTGCCAGCAGCCGGGGACAGGGGTTGACCTACGAGCAGTACTTC. The encoded protein is CASSRGQGLTYEQYF.